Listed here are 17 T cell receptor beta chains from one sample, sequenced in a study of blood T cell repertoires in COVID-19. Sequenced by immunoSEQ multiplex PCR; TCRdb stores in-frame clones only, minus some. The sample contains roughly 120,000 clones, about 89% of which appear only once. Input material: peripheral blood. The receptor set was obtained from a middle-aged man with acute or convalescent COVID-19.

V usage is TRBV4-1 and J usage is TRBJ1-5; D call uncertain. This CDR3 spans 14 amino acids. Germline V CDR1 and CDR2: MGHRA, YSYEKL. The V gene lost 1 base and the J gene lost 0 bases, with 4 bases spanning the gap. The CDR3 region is CASSQAHSNQPQHF. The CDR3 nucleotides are TGCGCCAGCAGCCAAGCCCATAGCAATCAGCCCCAGCATTTT.

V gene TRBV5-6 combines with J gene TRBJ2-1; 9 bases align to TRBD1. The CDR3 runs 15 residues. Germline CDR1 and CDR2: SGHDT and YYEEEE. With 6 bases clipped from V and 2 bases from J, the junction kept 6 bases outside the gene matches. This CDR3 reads CASTFTGGAYNEQFF. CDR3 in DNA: TGTGCCAGCACCTTCACAGGGGGCGCCTACAATGAGCAGTTCTTC.

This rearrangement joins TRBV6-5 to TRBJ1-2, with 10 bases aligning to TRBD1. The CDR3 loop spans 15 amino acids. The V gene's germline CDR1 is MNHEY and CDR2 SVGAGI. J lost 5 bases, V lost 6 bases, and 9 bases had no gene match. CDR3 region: CASSAGTGVQYGYTF. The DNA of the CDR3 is TGTGCCAGCAGCGCCGGGACAGGGGTCCAATATGGCTACACCTTC.

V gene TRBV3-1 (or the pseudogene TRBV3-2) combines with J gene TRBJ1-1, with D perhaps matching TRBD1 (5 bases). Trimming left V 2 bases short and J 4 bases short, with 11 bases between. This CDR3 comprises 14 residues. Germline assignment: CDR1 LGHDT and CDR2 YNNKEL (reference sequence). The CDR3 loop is CASSQKGGVTEAFF. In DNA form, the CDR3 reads TGTGCCAGCAGCCAAAAGGGAGGGGTCACTGAAGCTTTCTTT.

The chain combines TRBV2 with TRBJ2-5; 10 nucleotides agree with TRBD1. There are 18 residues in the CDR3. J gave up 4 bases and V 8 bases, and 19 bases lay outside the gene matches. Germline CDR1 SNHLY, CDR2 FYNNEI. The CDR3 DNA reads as TGTGCCAGCGGCCTAAAACGGACAGGGGGGAGGGTAGGAGAGACCCAGTACTTC. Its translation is CASGLKRTGGRVGETQYF.

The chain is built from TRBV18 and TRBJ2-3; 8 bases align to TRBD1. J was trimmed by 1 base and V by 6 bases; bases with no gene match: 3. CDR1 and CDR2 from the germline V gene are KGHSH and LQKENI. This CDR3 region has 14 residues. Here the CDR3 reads CASSLTGGTDTQYF. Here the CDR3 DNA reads TGTGCCAGCTCTCTGACAGGGGGCACAGATACGCAGTATTTT.

The CDR3 loop reads CASSEGDYKNIQYF. Written as DNA, the CDR3 is TGTGCCAGCAGTGAAGGGGACTACAAAAACATTCAGTACTTC. The chain carries TRBV6-1 and TRBJ2-4; TRBD2 matches at 7 bases. Germline V gene lookup returns CDR1 MNHNS and CDR2 SASEGT. Trimming at V came to 1 base and at J to 3 bases, leaving 0 bases not matched to a gene. The CDR3 is 14 residues long.

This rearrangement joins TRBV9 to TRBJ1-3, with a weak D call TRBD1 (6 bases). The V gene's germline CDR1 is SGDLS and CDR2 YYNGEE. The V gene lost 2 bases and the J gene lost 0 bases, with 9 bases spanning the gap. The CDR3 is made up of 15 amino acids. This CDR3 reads CASSVGTSSGNTIYF. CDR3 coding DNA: TGTGCCAGCAGCGTGGGGACAAGCTCTGGAAACACCATATATTTT.

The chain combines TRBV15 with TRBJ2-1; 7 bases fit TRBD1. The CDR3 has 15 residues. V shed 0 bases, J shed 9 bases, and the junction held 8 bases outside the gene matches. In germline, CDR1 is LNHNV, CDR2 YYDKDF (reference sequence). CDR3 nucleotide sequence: TGTGCCACCAGCAGAGAGAGAACAGGGGTCGGTGAGCAGTTCTTC. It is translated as CATSRERTGVGEQFF.

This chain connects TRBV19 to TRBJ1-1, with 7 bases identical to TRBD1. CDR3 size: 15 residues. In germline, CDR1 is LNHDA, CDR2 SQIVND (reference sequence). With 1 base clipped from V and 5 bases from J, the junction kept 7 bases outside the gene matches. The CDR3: CASSIVPGQKTEAFF. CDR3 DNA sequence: TGTGCCAGTAGTATAGTACCGGGACAGAAAACTGAAGCTTTCTTT. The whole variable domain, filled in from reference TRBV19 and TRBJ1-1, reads DGGITQSPKYLFRKEGQNVTLSCEQNLNHDAMYWYRQDPGQGLRLIYYSQIVNDFQKGDIAEGYSVSREKKESFPLTVTSAQKNPTAFYLCASSIVPGQKTEAFFGQGTRLTVV.

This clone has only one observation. The CDR3 loop reads CASSLSSVGLNSPLHF. CDR3 in DNA: TGTGCCAGCAGCTTATCCAGTGTGGGCCTCAATTCACCCCTCCACTTT. The chain couples TRBV7-9 to TRBJ1-6; no clear D. The CDR3 length is 16 residues. Trimming stripped 2 bases from V and 7 bases from J, with 15 bases between. Germline V gene sequence: CDR1 SEHNR, CDR2 FQNEAQ (reference sequence).

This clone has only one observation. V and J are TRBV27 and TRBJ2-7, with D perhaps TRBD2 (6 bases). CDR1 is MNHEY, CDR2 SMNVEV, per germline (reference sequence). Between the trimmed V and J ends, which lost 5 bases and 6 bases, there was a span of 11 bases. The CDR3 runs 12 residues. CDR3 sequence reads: CASSILGGEQYF. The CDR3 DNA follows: TGTGCCAGCAGTATCCTGGGAGGCGAGCAGTACTTC.

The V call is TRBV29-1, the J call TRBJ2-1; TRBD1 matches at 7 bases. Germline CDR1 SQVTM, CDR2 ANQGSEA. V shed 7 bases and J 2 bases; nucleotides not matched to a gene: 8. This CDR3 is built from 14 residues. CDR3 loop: CSGETGSTYNEQFF. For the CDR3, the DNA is TGCAGCGGGGAGACAGGGTCTACCTACAATGAGCAGTTCTTC.

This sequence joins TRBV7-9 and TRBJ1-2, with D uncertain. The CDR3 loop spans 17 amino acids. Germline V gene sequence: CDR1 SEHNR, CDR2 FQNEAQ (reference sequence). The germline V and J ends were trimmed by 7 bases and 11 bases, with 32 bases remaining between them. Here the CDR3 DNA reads TGTGCCAGCACCCAAGATCCCACCGGGAAGCTGAGAGTACAATACACCTTC. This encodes CASTQDPTGKLRVQYTF. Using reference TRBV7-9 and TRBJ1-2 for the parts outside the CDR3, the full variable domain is DTGVSQNPRHKITKRGQNVTFRCDPISEHNRLYWYRQTLGQGPEFLTYFQNEAQLEKSRLLSDRFSAERPKGSFSTLEIQRTEQGDSAMYLCASTQDPTGKLRVQYTFGSGTRLTVV.

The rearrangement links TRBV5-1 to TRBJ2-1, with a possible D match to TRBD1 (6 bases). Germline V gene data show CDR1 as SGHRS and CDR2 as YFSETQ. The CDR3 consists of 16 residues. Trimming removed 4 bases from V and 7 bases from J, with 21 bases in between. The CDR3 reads CASSAPTGRRNNEQFF. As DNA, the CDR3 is TGCGCCAGCAGCGCCCCGACAGGAAGGAGGAATAATGAGCAGTTCTTC. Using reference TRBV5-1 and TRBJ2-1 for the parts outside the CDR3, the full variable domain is KAGVTQTPRYLIKTRGQQVTLSCSPISGHRSVSWYQQTPGQGLQFLFEYFSETQRNKGNFPGRFSGRQFSNSRSEMNVSTLELGDSALYLCASSAPTGRRNNEQFFGPGTRLTVL.

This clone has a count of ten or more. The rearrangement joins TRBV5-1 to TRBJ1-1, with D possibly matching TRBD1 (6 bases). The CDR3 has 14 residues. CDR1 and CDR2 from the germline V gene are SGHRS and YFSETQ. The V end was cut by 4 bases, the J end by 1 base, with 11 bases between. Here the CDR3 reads CASSAGERNTEAFF. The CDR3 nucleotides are TGCGCCAGCAGCGCAGGGGAACGGAACACTGAAGCTTTCTTT.

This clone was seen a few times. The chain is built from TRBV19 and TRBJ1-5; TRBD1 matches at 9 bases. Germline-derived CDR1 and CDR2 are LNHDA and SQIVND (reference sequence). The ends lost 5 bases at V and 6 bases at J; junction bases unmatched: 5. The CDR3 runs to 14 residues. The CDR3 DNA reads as TGTGCCAGTAGTGTACAGGGGGCTGGTCAGCCCCAGCATTTT. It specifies CASSVQGAGQPQHF.